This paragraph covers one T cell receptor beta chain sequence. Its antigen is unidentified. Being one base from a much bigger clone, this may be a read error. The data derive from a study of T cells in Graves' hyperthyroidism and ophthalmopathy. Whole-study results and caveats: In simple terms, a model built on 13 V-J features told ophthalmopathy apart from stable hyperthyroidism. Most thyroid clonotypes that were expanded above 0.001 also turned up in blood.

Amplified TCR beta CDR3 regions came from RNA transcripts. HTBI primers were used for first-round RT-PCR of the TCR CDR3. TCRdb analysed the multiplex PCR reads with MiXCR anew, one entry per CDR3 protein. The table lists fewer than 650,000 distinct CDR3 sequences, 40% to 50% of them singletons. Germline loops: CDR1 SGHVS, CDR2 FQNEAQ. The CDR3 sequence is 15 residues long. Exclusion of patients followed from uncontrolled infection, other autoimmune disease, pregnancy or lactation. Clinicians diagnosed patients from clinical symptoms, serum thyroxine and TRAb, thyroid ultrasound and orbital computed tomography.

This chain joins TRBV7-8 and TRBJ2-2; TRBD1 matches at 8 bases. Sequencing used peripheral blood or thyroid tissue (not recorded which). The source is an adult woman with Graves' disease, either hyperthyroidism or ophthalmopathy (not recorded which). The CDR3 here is CASSPGQEGTGEPFF. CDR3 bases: TGTGCCAGCAGCCCGGGACAGGAGGGCACCGGGGAGCCGTTTTTT.